The rows below give T cell receptor beta chains drawn from one sample of a study of shared clonotypes between healthy human individuals. Measured with immunoSEQ multiplex PCR; TCRdb has only the in-frame clones, and not every one. The sample includes 600,000 or so clones, 95% to 98% of them seen just once. The sample was naive CD8+ T cells sorted from blood. These receptors all come from a man aged 25-40 years in good health. CDR3s include the opening cysteine and the closing phenylalanine or tryptophan. The D gene is left open where the match is weak.

>TRBJ2-3|TRBV6-1|NA
TGTGCCAGCAGTGAACCGCGGCCCGGGGATACGCAGTATTTT
CASSEPRPGDTQYF
>TRBJ2-5|TRBV11-2|NA
TGTGCCAGCAGCTTAGGAAGGGTCGGGAGAGTCTTAGAGACCCAGTACTTC
CASSLGRVGRVLETQYF
>TRBJ1-2|TRBV2|NA
TGTGCCAGCAGTGGTCGACTGAGCTATGGCTACACCTTC
CASSGRLSYGYTF
>TRBJ2-7|TRBV28|NA
TGTGCCAGCAGACAACGACGGACAGCCTCCTACGAGCAGTACTTC
CASRQRRTASYEQYF
>TRBJ2-3|TRBV27|TRBD1
TGTGCCAGCAGATCTGGGACAGGGGAACGCACAGATACGCAGTATTTT
CASRSGTGERTDTQYF
>TRBJ1-3|TRBV4-3|NA
TGCGCCAGCAGCCAAGAGCGGGACACTGGAAACACCATATATTTT
CASSQERDTGNTIYF
>TRBJ2-7|TRBV10-2|NA
TGCGCCAGCAGTGGGACTTACGAGCAGTACTTC
CASSGTYEQYF
>TRBJ2-2|TRBV29-1|NA
TGCAGCGTTGCGGGGTCAGATAACACCGGGGAGCTGTTTTTT
CSVAGSDNTGELFF
>TRBJ2-2|TRBV7-9|TRBD2
TGTGCCAGCAGGAAAAGTAGCGGGAGGGCCTTCGGGGAGCTGTTTTTT
CASRKSSGRAFGELFF
>TRBJ2-7|TRBV11-3|NA
TGTGCCAGCAGCTTACTACGGGACGTTAGCTCCTACGAGCAGTACTTC
CASSLLRDVSSYEQYF
>TRBJ2-7|TRBV5-1|TRBD1
TGCGCCAGCAGCTTGGGGGACAGGTCCCCCTCCTACGAGCAGTACTTC
CASSLGDRSPSYEQYF
>TRBJ2-7|TRBV28|NA
TGTGCCAGCAGTTTATTCGTACAGAGGACCGCCTACGAGCAGTACTTC
CASSLFVQRTAYEQYF
>TRBJ2-1|TRBV5-4|NA
TGTGCCAGCAGCTTGTACCAACCCCCTGAGCAGTTCTTC
CASSLYQPPEQFF
>TRBJ2-5|TRBV15|NA
TGTGCCACCAGCAAACCCAAGGACGGCGCCGGCCAAGAGACCCAGTACTTC
CATSKPKDGAGQETQYF
>TRBJ2-3|TRBV7-6|TRBD2
TGTGCCAGCAGCGAAGGACTAGCGGGAGGGAAGGATACGCAGTATTTT
CASSEGLAGGKDTQYF